A single sample is the source of the 23 T cell receptor beta chains below, sequenced in a study of blood T cell repertoires in COVID-19. The assay was immunoSEQ multiplex PCR, and TCRdb's table has in-frame clones only and misses some. Of 130,000 to 150,000 clones listed, more than 70% are singletons. Sequencing was performed on peripheral blood. The receptor source for this set is a human donor in a cohort sampled during active COVID-19.

This clone appeared once. The chain recombines TRBV19 with TRBJ1-2, with no clear D. The CDR3 contains 13 residues. V gave up 1 base and J gave up 6 bases, with 9 bases separating them. Germline values: CDR1 LNHDA, CDR2 SQIVND (reference sequence). The CDR3 DNA reads as TGTGCCAGTAGTATAGGCCGGGTTGATGGCTACACCTTC. Encoded protein: CASSIGRVDGYTF.

The chain has TRBV6-5 and TRBJ1-2, with D possibly matching TRBD1 (6 bases). Trimming removed 10 bases at V and 7 bases at J, with 25 bases between. CDR3 length: 15 amino acids. Germline V gives CDR1 MNHEY, CDR2 SVGAGI. CDR3 bases: TGTGCCACTATCGATAACCCAGGGGTACGGGCTGGCTACACCTTC. It codes for CATIDNPGVRAGYTF.

The V gene is TRBV2, the J gene TRBJ2-5; 11 bases are a match to TRBD2. The CDR3 totals 15 residues. V gave up 3 bases and J gave up 4 bases; unmatched junction bases: 4. Germline CDR1 reads SNHLY; CDR2 reads FYNNEI. The CDR3 sequence is CASSEVAGGVETQYF. CDR3 in DNA: TGTGCCAGCAGTGAGGTAGCGGGGGGGGTAGAGACCCAGTACTTC. Supplemented by reference TRBV2 and TRBJ2-5, the full variable domain reads EPEVTQTPSHQVTQMGQEVILRCVPISNHLYFYWYRQILGQKVEFLVSFYNNEISEKSEIFDDQFSVERPDGSNFTLKIRSTKLEDSAMYFCASSEVAGGVETQYFGPGTRLLVL.

CDR3 residues: CATSAGLAKFADTQYF. CDR3 bases: TGTGCCACCAGTGCCGGACTAGCGAAGTTTGCAGATACGCAGTATTTT. The chain employs TRBV24-1 and TRBJ2-3; TRBD2 matches 9 bases. The V gene end was trimmed by 5 bases and the J gene end by 4 bases; junction bases not matched to a gene: 9. This CDR3 is 16 amino acids long. Per the germline V gene, CDR1 is KGHDR and CDR2 is SFDVKD.

This sequence joins TRBV28 and TRBJ1-5, with TRBD1 matching 8 bases. Germline CDR1 reads MDHEN; CDR2 reads SYDVKM. This CDR3 region has 15 residues. With 5 bases clipped from V and 0 bases from J, the junction kept 3 bases outside the gene matches. CDR3 DNA sequence: TGTGCCAGCAGTCAGACAGGGGATAGCAATCAGCCCCAGCATTTT. Translation: CASSQTGDSNQPQHF.

This sequence joins TRBV14 and TRBJ1-2; D gene uncertain. The germline V and J ends were trimmed by 0 bases and 0 bases, with 11 bases remaining between them. From germline, CDR1 is SGHDN and CDR2 FVKESK. This CDR3 has 16 residues. CDR3 amino acids: CASSQDSTGANYGYTF. In nucleotides, the CDR3 is TGTGCCAGCAGCCAAGATTCAACGGGTGCTAACTATGGCTACACCTTC.

V usage is TRBV18 and J usage is TRBJ2-1; TRBD1 matches at 10 bases. This CDR3 contains 16 residues. Trimming took 4 bases from V and 4 from J; bases not matched to a gene: 7. Germline V gene sequence: CDR1 KGHSH, CDR2 LQKENI. The CDR3 sequence is CASSQPRGQGYNEQFF. The CDR3 coding sequence is TGTGCCAGCTCACAACCAAGGGGACAGGGGTACAATGAGCAGTTCTTC.

V usage is TRBV5-5 and J usage is TRBJ2-1, with 9 bases fitting TRBD2. Germline V gene sequence: CDR1 SGHKS, CDR2 YYEKEE (reference sequence). The CDR3 has 16 amino acids. With 6 bases clipped from V and 9 bases from J, the junction kept 16 bases outside the gene matches. The CDR3 spells CASTDVSGGRGVEQFF. In nucleotides, the CDR3 is TGTGCCAGCACCGACGTTAGCGGGGGCCGGGGGGTTGAGCAGTTCTTC. The full variable domain, completed using reference TRBV5-5 and TRBJ2-1, is DAGVTQSPTHLIKTRGQQVTLRCSPISGHKSVSWYQQVLGQGPQFIFQYYEKEERGRGNFPDRFSARQFPNYSSELNVNALLLGDSALYLCASTDVSGGRGVEQFFGPGTRLTVL.

The sample holds a few counts of this clone. This chain links TRBV7-3 with TRBJ1-2, with 7 bases that match TRBD1. This CDR3 has 16 amino acids. Germline V gives CDR1 SGHTA, CDR2 FQGTGA. J lost 4 bases, V lost 5 bases, and 13 bases had no gene match. CDR3: CASSLASQGGTYGYTF. The CDR3 DNA sequence: TGTGCCAGCAGCCTCGCGTCCCAGGGGGGAACCTATGGCTACACCTTC. The whole variable domain, filled in from reference TRBV7-3 and TRBJ1-2, reads GAGVSQTPSNKVTEKGKYVELRCDPISGHTALYWYRQSLGQGPEFLIYFQGTGAADDSGLPNDRFFAVRPEGSVSTLKIQRTERGDSAVYLCASSLASQGGTYGYTFGSGTRLTVV.

J is TRBJ1-1 and V is TRBV5-1; 7 bases align to TRBD1. The germline CDR1 and CDR2 sequences are SGHRS and YFSETQ. The CDR3 loop spans 15 amino acids. V lost 2 bases and J lost 0; bases outside the gene matches: 4. The chain's CDR3 is CASSFTGDLNTEAFF. As DNA, the CDR3 is TGCGCCAGCAGCTTTACAGGGGATCTGAACACTGAAGCTTTCTTT. The full variable domain, its missing parts supplied by reference TRBV5-1 and TRBJ1-1, is KAGVTQTPRYLIKTRGQQVTLSCSPISGHRSVSWYQQTPGQGLQFLFEYFSETQRNKGNFPGRFSGRQFSNSRSEMNVSTLELGDSALYLCASSFTGDLNTEAFFGQGTRLTVV.

V and J are TRBV19 and TRBJ2-1, with 9 bases lining up with TRBD2. The J segment lost 4 bases and the V segment lost 4 bases, leaving 5 bases of the junction unmatched. The CDR3 covers 15 residues. Germline V gives CDR1 LNHDA, CDR2 SQIVND (reference sequence). CDR3 coding DNA: TGTGCCAGTAGTAATCTAGCGGGGAGTTACAATGAGCAGTTCTTC. Amino acid sequence: CASSNLAGSYNEQFF.

V and J are TRBV3-1 (or the pseudogene TRBV3-2) and TRBJ2-1; 7 positions agree with TRBD2. This CDR3 contains 16 residues. Germline V gene lookup returns CDR1 LGHDT and CDR2 YNNKEL (reference sequence). V lost 1 base to trimming and J lost 9 bases; unmatched junction nucleotides: 12. CDR3 coding DNA: TGTGCCAGCAGCCAAGTAGAAGGACTAGAGGGCCCTGAGCAGTTCTTC. Amino acids: CASSQVEGLEGPEQFF.

The rearrangement links TRBV5-1 to TRBJ2-1, with 7 bases lining up with TRBD2. CDR1 and CDR2 from the germline V gene are SGHRS and YFSETQ. The CDR3 has 14 residues. Trimming at V came to 3 bases and at J to 7 bases, leaving 7 bases not matched to a gene. CDR3 in DNA: TGCGCCAGCAGCTGGGGCGGGAGTGGGAATGAGCAGTTCTTC. Amino acid sequence: CASSWGGSGNEQFF.

This chain connects TRBV6-1 to TRBJ1-6; D is perhaps TRBD1 (6 bases). V lost 0 bases and J lost 4, with 16 bases in between. CDR3 length equals 18 residues. The germline V gene encodes CDR1 MNHNS and CDR2 SASEGT. The CDR3 protein is CASSEAGGGFGYNSPLHF. CDR3 DNA: TGTGCCAGCAGTGAAGCAGGGGGGGGGTTTGGGTATAATTCACCCCTCCACTTT.

The table lists this clone with a count of one. J is TRBJ1-6 and V is TRBV5-8; 7 bases map to TRBD1. The V segment lost 3 bases and the J segment 5 bases; nucleotides outside the gene matches: 5. The CDR3 has 15 residues. The germline CDR1 and CDR2 sequences are SGHTS and YDEGEE. CDR3 coding DNA: TGTGCCAGCAGCTCCGGACAGGTCGATAATTCACCCCTCCACTTT. This codes for CASSSGQVDNSPLHF.

The chain has TRBV5-4 and TRBJ1-2; D remains ambiguous. Germline V gene lookup returns CDR1 SGHNT and CDR2 YYREEE (reference sequence). The CDR3 covers 14 residues. V was pared by 1 base and J by 2 bases, with 9 bases between. The chain's CDR3 is CASSLKQPNYGYTF. The DNA of the CDR3 is TGTGCCAGCAGCTTGAAACAGCCGAACTATGGCTACACCTTC.

The chain is built from TRBV13 and TRBJ2-2; the match to TRBD1 covers 7 bases. Germline CDR1 PRHDT, CDR2 FYEKMQ (reference sequence). This CDR3 comprises 16 residues. Trimming took 5 bases from V and 0 from J; bases not matched to a gene: 6. The CDR3 nucleotides read TGTGCCAGCAGCGGGCCCGGGACAGCGAACACCGGGGAGCTGTTTTTT. It yields the protein CASSGPGTANTGELFF. Drawing the rest from reference TRBV13 and TRBJ2-2, the complete variable domain is AAGVIQSPRHLIKEKRETATLKCYPIPRHDTVYWYQQGPGQDPQFLISFYEKMQSDKGSIPDRFSAQQFSDYHSELNMSSLELGDSALYFCASSGPGTANTGELFFGEGSRLTVL.

This sequence joins TRBV6-2 or TRBV6-3 and TRBJ2-4; 7 nucleotides agree with TRBD1. CDR1 and CDR2 from the germline V gene are MNHEY and SVGEGT. This CDR3 is built from 11 residues. Losses at the gene ends were 4 bases for V and 14 bases for J; bases not matched to a gene: 5. For the CDR3, the DNA is TGTGCCAGCAGTTCGACAGGGAGAAAGTACTTC. Amino acid sequence: CASSSTGRKYF.

The V and J genes are TRBV4-1 and TRBJ1-6; D might be TRBD1 (5 bases). Trimming took off 0 bases at V and 4 bases at J, with 13 bases between the two ends. CDR1 is MGHRA and CDR2 is YSYEKL in the germline V gene. There are 17 residues in the CDR3. In DNA form, the CDR3 reads TGCGCCAGCAGCCAAGAACCCCCCTACAGGTATAATTCACCCCTCCACTTT. The encoded protein is CASSQEPPYRYNSPLHF.

The chain recombines TRBV5-4 with TRBJ2-7; D call uncertain. V was cut by 5 bases and J by 6 bases, with 9 bases left in between. Looked up from germline, CDR1 is SGHNT and CDR2 is YYREEE (reference sequence). The CDR3 is made up of 11 amino acids. The DNA of the CDR3 is TGTGCCAGCAGTTCATCGCGCGAGCAGTACTTC. Translation: CASSSSREQYF.

The chain combines TRBV5-5 with TRBJ2-7; D gene ambiguous. V gave up 2 bases and J gave up 2 bases, with 8 bases separating them. The CDR3 loop spans 13 amino acids. Germline values: CDR1 SGHKS, CDR2 YYEKEE (reference sequence). The CDR3 nucleotides read TGTGCCAGCAGCTTCCTGGCAGCCTACGAGCAGTACTTC. Translated, it gives CASSFLAAYEQYF.

The chain links TRBV12-3 or TRBV12-4 to TRBJ1-1; possibly TRBD1 for D (6 bases). CDR3 length equals 13 residues. The V end lost 5 bases, the J end lost 8 bases, and 15 bases lay between the germline ends. This CDR3 is CASSLIQGVEAFF. CDR3 coding DNA: TGTGCCAGCAGTCTCATACAGGGAGTCGAAGCTTTCTTT.

This chain uses TRBV28 with TRBJ2-2; 7 bases align to TRBD1. J gave up 0 bases and V 7 bases, and 8 bases lay outside the gene matches. The germline V gene encodes CDR1 MDHEN and CDR2 SYDVKM. The CDR3 is 16 residues long. For the CDR3, the DNA is TGTGCCAGCAAATCCGCCGGGACAGCGAACACCGGGGAGCTGTTTTTT. Protein product: CASKSAGTANTGELFF. The variable domain in full, with the rest retrieved from reference TRBV28 and TRBJ2-2, is DVKVTQSSRYLVKRTGEKVFLECVQDMDHENMFWYRQDPGLGLRLIYFSYDVKMKEKGDIPEGYSVSREKKERFSLILESASTNQTSMYLCASKSAGTANTGELFFGEGSRLTVL.